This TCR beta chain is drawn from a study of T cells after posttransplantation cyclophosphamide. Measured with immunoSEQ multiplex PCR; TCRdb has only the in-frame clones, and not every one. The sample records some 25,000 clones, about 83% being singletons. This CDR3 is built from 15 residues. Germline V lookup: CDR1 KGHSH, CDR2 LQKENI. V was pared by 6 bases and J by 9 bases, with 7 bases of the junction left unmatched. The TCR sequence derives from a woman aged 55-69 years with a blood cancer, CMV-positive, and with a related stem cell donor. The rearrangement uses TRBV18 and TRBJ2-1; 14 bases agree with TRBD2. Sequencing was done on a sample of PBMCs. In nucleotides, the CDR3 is TGTGCCAGCTCCCGCGGGACTAGCGGGAGCACTGAGCAGTTCTTC. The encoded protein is CASSRGTSGSTEQFF.